This T cell receptor beta chain was documented in a study of cytomegalovirus exposure and HLA in healthy donors. Whole-study findings and limits: Generally TCR sequences proved uncommon, though certain public TCRs appeared in numerous donors. A classifier reportedly called cytomegalovirus status with high sensitivity and specificity. The authors confirmed in vitro that a few CMV-associated chains were specific for CMV antigens.

Looked up from germline, CDR1 is MGHRA and CDR2 is YSYEKL. This CDR3 spans 16 amino acids. V was clipped by 1 base and J by 4 bases; unmatched bases: 5. Points on this clone: Its antigen remains unidentified.

The donors were part of the validation cohort, which consisted of over a hundred subjects and was separate from the first cohort of 600 to 850 subjects. Some clones are missing from TCRdb's copy, which holds only in-frame ones; the method was immunoSEQ multiplex PCR. The sample holds fewer than 350,000 clones, approximately 87% seen once. The receptor was derived from a woman younger than 30 in good health and CMV-seronegative. The rearrangement joins TRBV4-1 to TRBJ2-1, with 9 bases that match TRBD2. The sequencing sample was made of PBMCs. CDR3 region: CASSQATSGIYNEQFF. Here the CDR3 DNA reads TGCGCCAGCAGCCAAGCGACTAGCGGAATTTACAATGAGCAGTTCTTC.